These 9 T cell receptor beta chains share one sample of origin, sequenced in a study of blood T cell repertoires in COVID-19. Measured with immunoSEQ multiplex PCR; TCRdb has only the in-frame clones, and not every one. Seen here are 110,000 or so clones, approximately 84% observed once, and the top ten hold about 8.1%. The sample comprised peripheral blood. The source of these receptors is a woman between 40 and 55 years old with acute or convalescent COVID-19.

The V gene is TRBV3-1 (or the pseudogene TRBV3-2), the J gene TRBJ2-7, with 8 bases aligning to TRBD2. This CDR3 has 16 residues. The ends lost 0 bases at V and 0 bases at J; junction bases unmatched: 4. Germline V gene data show CDR1 as LGHDT and CDR2 as YNNKEL (reference sequence). This CDR3 reads CASSQDFAGGSYEQYF. CDR3 DNA sequence: TGTGCCAGCAGCCAAGATTTCGCGGGGGGCTCCTACGAGCAGTACTTC.

The V and J genes are TRBV4-2 and TRBJ2-3; D unresolved. Germline CDR1 LGHNA, CDR2 YNFKEQ. The CDR3 loop spans 16 amino acids. The germline V and J ends were trimmed by 2 bases and 4 bases, with 16 bases remaining between them. The CDR3 loop is CASSQSWSIPPDTQYF. Written as DNA, the CDR3 is TGTGCCAGCAGCCAAAGCTGGTCAATCCCCCCAGATACGCAGTATTTT.

The V call is TRBV12-5, the J call TRBJ2-1; 11 bases agree with TRBD2. Trimming took 6 bases from V and 2 from J; bases not matched to a gene: 6. The CDR3 covers 16 residues. Germline V gene lookup returns CDR1 LGHNT and CDR2 FRNRAP. CDR3 nucleotide sequence: TGTGCTAGTGGCCAAATAGCGGGGGGGCCCTACAATGAGCAGTTCTTC. It translates to CASGQIAGGPYNEQFF.

This sequence joins TRBV7-3 and TRBJ2-1, with 10 positions matching TRBD1. The CDR3 contains 15 residues. The V gene's germline CDR1 is SGHTA and CDR2 FQGTGA. Trimming cost V 2 bases and J 9 bases; bases outside gene matches: 7. The chain's CDR3 is CASSLVTGQGSEQFF. In DNA form, the CDR3 reads TGTGCCAGCAGCTTAGTAACGGGACAGGGGAGTGAGCAGTTCTTC. Looking up the rest from reference TRBV7-3 and TRBJ2-1 gives the full variable domain: GAGVSQTPSNKVTEKGKYVELRCDPISGHTALYWYRQSLGQGPEFLIYFQGTGAADDSGLPNDRFFAVRPEGSVSTLKIQRTERGDSAVYLCASSLVTGQGSEQFFGPGTRLTVL.

This chain links TRBV27 with TRBJ2-7; 7 bases line up with TRBD2. There are 15 residues in the CDR3. Looked up from germline, CDR1 is MNHEY and CDR2 is SMNVEV (reference sequence). J lost 4 bases, V lost 6 bases, and 12 bases had no gene match. The CDR3 spells CASSLSGWGGYEQYF. The DNA for the CDR3 is TGTGCCAGCAGCCTATCGGGGTGGGGGGGTTACGAGCAGTACTTC.

In this sample, this clone turned up once. V gene TRBV10-1 combines with J gene TRBJ2-3, with 7 bases that match TRBD1. The CDR3 is 14 residues long. Trimming took 2 bases from V and 5 from J; bases not matched to a gene: 4. Germline V gives CDR1 WNHNN, CDR2 SYGVQD (reference sequence). For the CDR3, the DNA is TGCGCCAGCAGTGAGGACAGGGTGAAAGATACGCAGTATTTT. This translates into CASSEDRVKDTQYF.

The chain joins TRBV6-5 to TRBJ1-1, with 9 bases lining up with TRBD1. This CDR3 comprises 13 residues. Germline CDR1 is MNHEY and CDR2 is SVGAGI. V dropped 6 bases and J dropped 5; count of bases not matched to a gene: 4. CDR3: CASSGQGKTEAFF. CDR3 nucleotide sequence: TGTGCCAGCAGCGGACAGGGGAAGACTGAAGCTTTCTTT.

This clone was recorded only once. The chain is built from TRBV24-1 and TRBJ2-1; 8 bases match TRBD2. CDR3 size: 19 residues. Germline values: CDR1 KGHDR, CDR2 SFDVKD. The V segment lost 4 bases and the J segment 4 bases; nucleotides outside the gene matches: 17. CDR3 DNA: TGTGCCACCAGTGAGTCCCGGGGGGGGGCGAAGTCACGATACAATGAGCAGTTCTTC. Amino acid sequence: CATSESRGGAKSRYNEQFF.

The chain joins TRBV19 to TRBJ2-1; D unclear. The CDR3 loop spans 15 amino acids. Trimming removed 2 bases from V and 8 bases from J, with 16 bases in between. CDR1 and CDR2 (germline): LNHDA, SQIVND (reference sequence). As DNA, the CDR3 is TGTGCCAGTAGTATAAGGCGTGAGGCCCCCCATGAGCAGTTCTTC. Its translation is CASSIRREAPHEQFF. The variable domain in full, completed from reference TRBV19 and TRBJ2-1, reads DGGITQSPKYLFRKEGQNVTLSCEQNLNHDAMYWYRQDPGQGLRLIYYSQIVNDFQKGDIAEGYSVSREKKESFPLTVTSAQKNPTAFYLCASSIRREAPHEQFFGPGTRLTVL.